A selection of T cell receptor beta chains follows, all from one sample in a study of regulatory T cells in long-lasting Graves disease. Via MiXCR, TCRdb re-called the multiplex PCR reads, giving one row per CDR3 protein. The table records around 460,000 distinct CDR3 sequences, 22% of them present only once. Sample: peripheral blood mononuclear cells (PBMCs), taken when the disease was refractory, from a patient treated with antithyroid drugs. Every receptor here comes from a female donor with Graves disease. Each CDR3 is given with its conserved first and last residue. A D gene is named only where the DNA matches it firmly. Clone size is shown for a subset of rows, as once, few, many or a class of expanded clone.

J,D,size,V,DNA,CDR3
TRBJ1-1,NA,many,TRBV6-2/TRBV6-3,TGTGCCAGCAGTGTAGAAGGGATGGACACTGAAGCTTTCTTT,CASSVEGMDTEAFF
TRBJ2-2,TRBD1,NA,TRBV9,TGTGCCAGCAGCGTAACAGGGGAGACCGGGGAGCTGTTTTTT,CASSVTGETGELFF
TRBJ2-2,TRBD1,few,TRBV6-1,TGTGCCACATCTCAGGGGGCTTACACCGGGGAGCTGTTTTTT,CATSQGAYTGELFF
TRBJ2-7,TRBD2,NA,TRBV29-1,TGCAGCGTTGTTGCGGGAGGCTACGAGCAGTACTTC,CSVVAGGYEQYF
TRBJ1-1,TRBD1,many,TRBV2,TGTGCCAGCAGCTTATCGACAGGGTTTAACACTGAAGCTTTCTTT,CASSLSTGFNTEAFF
TRBJ1-5,NA,NA,TRBV10-3,TGTGCCATCAGTGAGTCTCCCGGGACTCATCAGCCCCAGCATTTT,CAISESPGTHQPQHF
TRBJ1-6,NA,NA,TRBV19,TGTGCCAGTACTTTAGACAGCAGCTCCTATAATTCACCCCTCCACTTT,CASTLDSSSYNSPLHF
TRBJ2-7,NA,few,TRBV29-1,TGCAGCGTTGTTTGGACCCTGTCCTCCGAGCAGTACTTC,CSVVWTLSSEQYF
TRBJ2-5,NA,many,TRBV30,TGTGCCTGGAGTGTAGAGGTTCAAGAGACCCAGTACTTC,CAWSVEVQETQYF
TRBJ2-7,NA,NA,TRBV30,TGTGCCTGGAGACGCGGCTGGGCCTACGAGCAGTACTTC,CAWRRGWAYEQYF
TRBJ1-1,NA,many,TRBV28,TGTGCTTCCAATTGGGGGGGCACTGAAGCTTTCTTT,CASNWGGTEAFF
TRBJ1-1,NA,many,TRBV10-3,TGTGCCATCAGTGAGTCGTCTGAAGCTTTCTTT,CAISESSEAFF
TRBJ1-1,NA,NA,TRBV25-1,TGTGCCAGCAGTGAGGGGGAGGCTGAAGCTTTCTTT,CASSEGEAEAFF
TRBJ2-7,TRBD2,few,TRBV2,TGTGCCAGCAGTCTCGTTCTAGCGGGAGGAGGGTACGAGCAGTACTTC,CASSLVLAGGGYEQYF
TRBJ2-2,TRBD1,NA,TRBV7-2,TGTGCCAGCAGCACACGACAGGGGACCGGGGAGCTGTTTTTT,CASSTRQGTGELFF
TRBJ1-4,NA,NA,TRBV5-6,TGTGCCAGCAGCTTGGGACGGGGAGTTAATGAAAAACTGTTTTTT,CASSLGRGVNEKLFF
TRBJ1-2,NA,NA,TRBV7-3,TGTGCCAGCAGCTTAAACGGCTTGGGCTACACCTTC,CASSLNGLGYTF
TRBJ2-3,TRBD2,NA,TRBV28,TGTGCCAGCACGAACATAGCGGGAGGGCAAGATACGCAGTATTTT,CASTNIAGGQDTQYF
TRBJ2-7,NA,NA,TRBV29-1,TGCAGCGTTCTTAGCGGACAGAGCTCCTACGAGCAGTACTTC,CSVLSGQSSYEQYF
TRBJ2-7,NA,many,TRBV7-2,TGTGCCAGCAGCTTAGCATCCCTTGGGCCCTACGAGCAGTACTTC,CASSLASLGPYEQYF
TRBJ2-5,NA,NA,TRBV5-1,TGCGCCAGCAGCTTGGTGTTAGGGGGGACCCAGTACTTC,CASSLVLGGTQYF
TRBJ2-7,TRBD2,many,TRBV7-2,TGTGCCAGCAGCTTAGCGACTAGCGGGAGCTACGAGCAGTACTTC,CASSLATSGSYEQYF
TRBJ2-7,TRBD2,NA,TRBV19,TGTGCCAGTAGTATGCCTATAGCGGGGACTAGCTCCTACGAGCAGTACTTC,CASSMPIAGTSSYEQYF
TRBJ1-1,NA,many,TRBV6-1,TGTGCCAGCAGTGACAGACAACTGGGAACTGAAGCTTTCTTT,CASSDRQLGTEAFF
TRBJ1-6,NA,few,TRBV7-2,TGTGCCAGCACCCTGATATTTAATTCACCCCTCCACTTT,CASTLIFNSPLHF
TRBJ1-3,NA,many,TRBV27,TGTGCCAGCATACATGGAAACACCATATATTTT,CASIHGNTIYF
TRBJ1-2,NA,NA,TRBV5-1,TGCGCCAGTCGTCTCGGGACCAATCGCTCCTATGGCTACACCTTC,CASRLGTNRSYGYTF
TRBJ1-3,TRBD1,NA,TRBV6-2/TRBV6-3,TGTGCCAGCAGTCGGGACAGGCCCGGGGACACCATATATTTT,CASSRDRPGDTIYF
TRBJ2-5,TRBD2,many,TRBV10-3,TGTGCCATCAAGAGCGGGGATCAAGAGACCCAGTACTTC,CAIKSGDQETQYF
TRBJ1-5,NA,many,TRBV7-9,TGTGCCAGCAGCGGGGGGGAGGGCAATCAGCCCCAGCATTTT,CASSGGEGNQPQHF
TRBJ2-1,NA,few,TRBV12-3/TRBV12-4,TGTGCCAGCAGTTTTCGTCATGAGCAGTTCTTC,CASSFRHEQFF
TRBJ1-1,NA,many,TRBV6-2/TRBV6-3,TGTGCCAGCAGTTACCGGGACTCTGGGGCGAACACTGAAGCTTTCTTT,CASSYRDSGANTEAFF
TRBJ2-7,NA,few,TRBV9,TGTGCCAGCAGCGTAGGAGGCAGTTTAAACTACGAGCAGTACTTC,CASSVGGSLNYEQYF
TRBJ2-7,TRBD1,NA,TRBV20-1,TGCAGTGCTGGGGGCGCAGGGGGAACCTACGAGCAGTACTTC,CSAGGAGGTYEQYF
TRBJ2-7,TRBD2,NA,TRBV12-3/TRBV12-4,TGTGCCAGCAGCTCAGGACTAGCGGGATTCGCCTACGAGCAGTACTTC,CASSSGLAGFAYEQYF
TRBJ1-6,NA,few,TRBV9,TGTGCCAGCAGCGTAGAGACGGGTTCACCCCTCCACTTT,CASSVETGSPLHF
TRBJ1-1,NA,NA,TRBV14,TGTGCCGGCAGCCAAGGGCCAGCTCCCGATGCTTTCTTT,CAGSQGPAPDAFF
TRBJ1-5,TRBD1,few,TRBV12-3/TRBV12-4,TGTGCCAGCAGTTACCTCGGACAGGGGGGGCAGCCCCAGCATTTT,CASSYLGQGGQPQHF
TRBJ2-1,NA,few,TRBV5-1,TGCGCCAGCAGACTCCCAACCCGGGACCGTGACAATGAGCAGTTCTTC,CASRLPTRDRDNEQFF